This T cell receptor beta chain was captured by sequencing in a study of blood T cells in healthy people across ages. Findings and caveats of the study: Strong correlation was found linking TCR beta diversity to naive T cell percentage.

Points on this clonotype: Its antigen is as yet unknown.

The V gene's germline CDR1 is DFQATT and CDR2 SNEGSKA (reference sequence). The ends lost 3 bases at V and 5 bases at J; junction bases unmatched: 10. The CDR3 contains 14 residues. A second roughly 6 to 12 cycle PCR used barcoded and J-beta primers. Via MiXCR, TCRdb re-called the 5' RACE reads, giving one row per CDR3 protein. The repertoire has some 1.6 million distinct CDR3 sequences, about 32% of them found once; the top ten carry around 11%. J is TRBJ2-7 and V is TRBV20-1; 7 nucleotides line up with TRBD1. The sequence came from a woman younger than 45 in good health. The sequenced sample was blood. The CDR3 nucleotides are TGCAGTGCTAGTTTACAGGGGATGCGGGACGAGCAGTACTTC. Translated: CSASLQGMRDEQYF.